This TCR beta chain was sequenced in a study of T cells in Graves' hyperthyroidism and ophthalmopathy. Study-level results: From stable hyperthyroidism, ophthalmopathy was set apart by a 13 V-J model. Blood held most thyroid clonotypes expanded above 0.001 frequency.

TCR beta CDR3 regions were amplified from RNA. During a first-round RT-PCR of the TCR CDR3, the HTBI primer set was used. In TCRdb, the multiplex PCR reads were re-called with MiXCR into one record per CDR3 protein. The sample includes hundreds of thousands of distinct CDR3 sequences, under 60% seen only once; the top ten take about 8.2%. The CDR3 has 17 amino acids. The V segment lost 3 bases and the J segment 0 bases; nucleotides outside the gene matches: 7. The germline V gene encodes CDR1 DFQATT and CDR2 SNEGSKA (reference sequence). Only a few counts were recorded for this clonotype. Its specificity is unknown.

This TCR derives from a woman between 18 and 30 years old with Graves' hyperthyroidism. The V call is TRBV20-1, the J call TRBJ2-7; TRBD2 aligns across 14 bases. The source material was peripheral blood or thyroid tissue (not recorded which). CDR3 loop: CSARGDGTSGSSYEQYF. CDR3 DNA sequence: TGCAGTGCTAGGGGGGACGGGACTAGCGGGAGCTCCTACGAGCAGTACTTC.